The 5 T cell receptor beta chains reported below all come from one sample, sequenced in a study of shared T cell receptors in the human thymus. Clones were sequenced by immunoSEQ multiplex PCR, and TCRdb holds only the in-frame ones, with some missing. The sample lists about 500,000 clones, about four fifths occurring once. The same data also went into a second study, on human thymus T cells.

Sequencing was carried out using thymocytes. The receptors were gathered from a boy less than two years old with a congenital heart defect.

V is TRBV15 and J is TRBJ2-7; weak D call: TRBD2 (5 bases). The CDR3 is made up of 14 amino acids. Germline V gene sequence: CDR1 LNHNV, CDR2 YYDKDF (reference sequence). The V gene lost 2 bases and the J gene lost 10 bases, with 18 bases spanning the gap. The CDR3 reads CATSRPTRAGKQYF. CDR3 coding DNA: TGTGCCACCAGCAGACCAACTAGGGCGGGCAAACAGTACTTC. The full variable domain, rest sourced from reference TRBV15 and TRBJ2-7, is DAMVIQNPRYQVTQFGKPVTLSCSQTLNHNVMYWYQQKSSQAPKLLFHYYDKDFNNEADTPDNFQSRRPNTSFCFLDIRSPGLGDTAMYLCATSRPTRAGKQYFGPGTRLTVT.

V and J are TRBV5-4 and TRBJ2-6; 7 bases align to TRBD1. This CDR3 is 19 amino acids long. Trimming cost V 4 bases and J 2 bases; bases outside gene matches: 15. Germline CDR1 SGHNT, CDR2 YYREEE (reference sequence). CDR3 nucleotide sequence: TGTGCCAGCAGCACCGCGAGACAGGGTCCAGGCGCTGGGGCCAACGTCCTGACTTTC. Its protein product is CASSTARQGPGAGANVLTF.

The chain joins TRBV28 to TRBJ2-7, with TRBD1 matching over 7 bases. This CDR3 spans 17 amino acids. V lost 1 base to trimming and J lost 3 bases; unmatched junction nucleotides: 12. Per germline, CDR1 MDHEN and CDR2 SYDVKM. The CDR3 DNA reads as TGTGCCAGCAGTTTATACCGGACAGGTTGGGCAGACTACGAGCAGTACTTC. Its translation is CASSLYRTGWADYEQYF.

The chain is built from TRBV19 and TRBJ2-7; possibly TRBD2 for D (5 bases). V shed 3 bases and J shed 3 bases, with 15 bases lying between them. CDR3 length equals 15 residues. CDR1 is LNHDA, CDR2 SQIVND, per germline (reference sequence). The CDR3 DNA is TGTGCCAGTAGTATGTTTTGGGAGACGGACTACGAGCAGTACTTC. It yields the protein CASSMFWETDYEQYF.

Notes on this clone: One end of the junction is discordant with germline, which a read error may explain. The rearrangement uses TRBV7-7 and TRBJ1-5; D is undetermined. Per the germline V gene, CDR1 is SSHAT and CDR2 is FNYEAQ (reference sequence). CDR3 length: 14 amino acids. The CDR3 coding sequence is TGTGCTAGCAGCTTAGAACAGTTCAGTCAGCCCCAGCATTTT. Translating it yields CASSLEQFSQPQHF.